The 3 T cell receptor beta chains in this list originate from one sample, sequenced in a study of siplizumab effects on memory and regulatory T cells. Assay used: immunoSEQ multiplex PCR; TCRdb lists only in-frame clones, some missing. The data show 99,000 or so clones, approximately 94% seen once. The sample was CD4+ T cells sorted from blood. Receptors originate from a human donor in good health.

The chain combines TRBV5-4 with TRBJ2-5, with TRBD2 as a possible D gene (6 bases). V lost 0 bases and J lost 1, with 10 bases in between. The CDR3 totals 15 residues. In germline, CDR1 is SGHNT, CDR2 YYREEE (reference sequence). In nucleotides, the CDR3 is TGTGCCAGCAGCTTGGCCGGCGGGGCCCAAGAGACCCAGTACTTC. This encodes CASSLAGGAQETQYF.

The chain joins TRBV5-1 to TRBJ2-5; 7 positions agree with TRBD1. Per the germline V gene, CDR1 is SGHRS and CDR2 is YFSETQ. Trimming at V came to 4 bases and at J to 0 bases, leaving 9 bases not matched to a gene. The CDR3 runs to 16 residues. CDR3 sequence reads: CASSPGTVPYQETQYF. In DNA form, the CDR3 reads TGCGCCAGCAGCCCAGGGACAGTCCCGTACCAAGAGACCCAGTACTTC.

The rearrangement uses TRBV5-4 and TRBJ2-3, with D hard to call. The CDR3 has 13 amino acids. Germline-derived CDR1 and CDR2 are SGHNT and YYREEE (reference sequence). Trimming took off 3 bases at V and 5 bases at J, with 10 bases between the two ends. In DNA, the CDR3 is TGTGCCAGCAGCTCTCAACAAGTAGATACGCAGTATTTT. Protein: CASSSQQVDTQYF.